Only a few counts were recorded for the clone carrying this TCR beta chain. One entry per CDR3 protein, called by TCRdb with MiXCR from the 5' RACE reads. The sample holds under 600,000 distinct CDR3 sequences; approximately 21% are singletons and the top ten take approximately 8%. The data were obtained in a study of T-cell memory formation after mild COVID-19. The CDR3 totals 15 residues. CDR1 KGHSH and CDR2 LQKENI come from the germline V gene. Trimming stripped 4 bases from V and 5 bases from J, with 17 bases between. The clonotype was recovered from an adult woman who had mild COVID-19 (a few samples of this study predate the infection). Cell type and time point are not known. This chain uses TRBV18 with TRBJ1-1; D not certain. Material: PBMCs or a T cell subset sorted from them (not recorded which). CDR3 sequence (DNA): TGTGCCAGCTCACTCCCCTCAGGAGGTTGGACTGAAGCTTTCTTT. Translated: CASSLPSGGWTEAFF. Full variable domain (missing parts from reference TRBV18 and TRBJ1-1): NAGVMQNPRHLVRRRGQEARLRCSPMKGHSHVYWYRQLPEEGLKFMVYLQKENIIDESGMPKERFSAEFPKEGPSILRIQQVVRGDSAAYFCASSLPSGGWTEAFFGQGTRLTVV.